The subject of this entry is one T cell receptor (beta chain). The antigen it binds to is not known. Per-base qualities were not stored, and no clone one base away is much larger. Trimming accounts for 1 base at V and 2 bases at J, while the number of junction bases matched to no gene is 14. Taken from cysteine to phenylalanine, the CDR3 has 18 residues. Only CDR3 DNA is held: 54 bases, read in frame from base 1. CDR1 and CDR2, looked up from the germline V gene, are SGHRS and YFSETQ. The CDR3 regions of human TCRbeta chains were analyzed by immunosequencing. The authors processed their data as follows. Repertoire TCRs were checked for matches against a reference library of SARS-CoV-2-specific TCRs that had been generated using the MIRA antigen-specificity platform. Breadth was defined as the fraction of unique TCRs that were SARS-CoV-2-associated, and depth was defined as the fraction of total T cells that were SARS-CoV-2-associated. Using the MIRA data, every spike-specific TCR was mapped to the spike region that the TCR reacted to and assigned to either a CD4 or a CD8 class. Log10-transformed breadth and depth values were compared by one-way ANOVA with Sidak's multiple comparisons tests. TCRdb mirrors the immuneACCESS table, restricted to in-frame sequences. Some clones are absent from its copies; in checked studies, under half trace to an unresolved V gene, and the reason for the others is unknown. The V and J calls and the clone size are those of that table, but D and trimming were determined from the DNA. The sample table records 80,000 to 100,000 clones; roughly 86% of these occur just once. The ten largest make up 5.6% of the sample.

The sample's time point label, decoded: about 28 days (+/-7) after the second vaccine dose. Because spike-specific TCR depth and breadth did not differ between the two schedules, AZD1222 recipients who got a second dose at roughly 4 weeks were pooled with those who got a second dose at roughly 12 weeks. Vaccinee samples came from UK trials COV001 and COV002, including a single-blind randomized controlled phase 2/3 trial of AZD1222 (ChAdOx1 nCoV-19) in healthy adults. For TCRbeta chain sequencing, PBMC samples were collected from trial participants at day 0 and at day 28 after the second dose. This specimen belongs to a study of T cell responses to AZD1222 COVID-19 vaccine (dated by TCRdb to about 2021). As for the study more broadly: A total of 240 or so trial participants underwent TCR sequencing, of whom about 200 had received two doses of AZD1222 and around 25 had received two doses of the MenACWY control vaccine. Trial participants were enrolled by age into subgroups of 18-55, 56-69 and 70-plus years, and roughly 160, 29 and 62 TCR-sequenced participants, respectively, were included in these subgroups.

General findings and caveats noted by the study authors: The vaccine-associated CD4 TCRs covered the entire spike protein, and the dominant responses fell in regions 160-218 and 743-854. Participants were mostly white British, with more females than males. The authors suggested clonal diversity may have been underestimated. Because no samples from the day 14 peak response were available, repertoires could be characterized only after the peak T cell response. Epitopes outside the regions mutated in the B.1.351 and B.1.1.7 variants were reportedly recognized by nearly half of the unique spike-specific TCRs. After two AZD1222 doses, both the breadth and the depth of spike-specific TCRs were significantly higher than at day 0 and than in MenACWY recipients. In the small 56-69-year group, the increase in depth fell short of significance, most likely because of low power. Only a handful of AZD1222 recipients were SARS-CoV-2 seropositive at baseline, limiting conclusions about previously exposed vaccinees.

The sample was peripheral blood, taken 28 days after the second AZD1222 dose. The sequence was obtained from an adult who received the AZD1222 COVID-19 vaccine. The chain couples TRBV5-1 to TRBJ1-2, with 7 bases aligning to TRBD1. The CDR3 sequence is CASSLQGTASADNYGYTF. The DNA reads TGCGCCAGCAGCTTGCAGGGGACAGCCTCCGCAGACAACTATGGCTACACCTTC.